The T cell receptor (beta chain) under discussion was sequenced for a study of PD-1 blockade in classical Hodgkin lymphoma. Findings of the study overall: Compared with healthy donors, newly diagnosed patients reportedly showed lower baseline TCR diversity.

TCRdb keeps only in-frame clones here, not all; method: immunoSEQ multiplex PCR. The sample shows over 60,000 clones, approximately 93% of them seen only once. Specified time point: newly diagnosed, previously untreated cHL patient sample. A word on this clone: The antigen remains unidentified.

The germline gives CDR1 SGHDT, CDR2 YYEEEE. V was trimmed by 4 bases and J by 12 bases, leaving 17 bases between them. This CDR3 has 13 residues. This sequence was found in a human donor with classical Hodgkin lymphoma. The source material was peripheral blood mononuclear cells (PBMCs). The rearrangement uses TRBV5-6 and TRBJ2-1; no reliable D call. The CDR3 nucleotides are TGTGCCAGCAGCCCGGGCCCAGTGGCCCCGCAGTTCTTC. Protein sequence: CASSPGPVAPQFF. The full variable domain, with the rest looked up from reference TRBV5-6 and TRBJ2-1, is DAGVTQSPTHLIKTRGQQVTLRCSPKSGHDTVSWYQQALGQGPQFIFQYYEEEERQRGNFPDRFSGHQFPNYSSELNVNALLLGDSALYLCASSPGPVAPQFFGPGTRLTVL.